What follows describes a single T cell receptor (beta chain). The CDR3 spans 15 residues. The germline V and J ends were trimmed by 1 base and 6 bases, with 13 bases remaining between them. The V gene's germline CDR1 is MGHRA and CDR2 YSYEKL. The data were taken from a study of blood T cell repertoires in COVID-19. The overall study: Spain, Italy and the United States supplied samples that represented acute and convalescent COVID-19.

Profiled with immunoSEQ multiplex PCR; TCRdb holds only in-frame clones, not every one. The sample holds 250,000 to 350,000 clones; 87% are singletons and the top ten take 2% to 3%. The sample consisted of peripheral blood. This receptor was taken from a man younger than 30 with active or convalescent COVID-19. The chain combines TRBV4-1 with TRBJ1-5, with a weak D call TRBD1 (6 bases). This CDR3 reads CASSQGTGLGQPQHF. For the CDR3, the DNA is TGCGCCAGCAGCCAAGGTACAGGGCTCGGTCAGCCCCAGCATTTT.